Each of the 13 T cell receptor beta chains below was sequenced from the same sample in a study of a mutant IDH1 vaccine in newly diagnosed glioma. Profiling relied on immunoSEQ multiplex PCR, and the TCRdb table lists in-frame clones only, not all of them. The sample records approximately 56,000 clones, about 71% being singletons. Described time point: week 47, end of study. All doses held 300 ug of mutant IDH1 20-mer peptide, with topical imiquimod. These receptors' targets are unknown. This specimen was PBMCs, taken from a glioma patient whose treatment included an IDH1 peptide vaccine. These receptors all stem from a middle-aged man with glioma.

V and J are TRBV15 and TRBJ2-1; D call uncertain. Per germline, CDR1 LNHNV and CDR2 YYDKDF (reference sequence). The CDR3 covers 12 residues. Trimming took 3 bases from V and 8 from J, leaving 8 bases between them. Written as DNA, the CDR3 is TGTGCCACCAGCAGGGCAGGTGATGAGCAGTTCTTC. Translation: CATSRAGDEQFF.

In this sample, this clone turned up a few times. This sequence joins TRBV7-9 and TRBJ1-2; 12 bases match TRBD1. The length of the CDR3 is 15 residues. The ends lost 5 bases at V and 2 bases at J; junction bases unmatched: 3. From germline, CDR1 is SEHNR and CDR2 FQNEAQ (reference sequence). The CDR3 loop is CASSHGTGGNYGYTF. CDR3 in DNA: TGTGCCAGCAGCCACGGGACAGGGGGCAACTATGGCTACACCTTC.

Written as DNA, the CDR3 is TGTGCCAGCAGTTTCCAGGGAATGGGGTACGAGCAGTACTTC. Amino acid sequence: CASSFQGMGYEQYF. The chain uses TRBV27 and TRBJ2-7, with D tentatively TRBD1 (5 bases). Germline CDR1 is MNHEY and CDR2 is SMNVEV (reference sequence). The CDR3 is 14 amino acids. Trimming left V 3 bases short and J 4 bases short, with 13 bases between.

This chain connects TRBV14 to TRBJ1-1; weak D call: TRBD1 (6 bases). CDR1 is SGHDN, CDR2 FVKESK, per germline. V was trimmed by 1 base and J by 4 bases, leaving 16 bases between them. This CDR3 is 16 amino acids long. CDR3 sequence: CASSQVPRGYGTEAFF. CDR3 coding DNA: TGTGCCAGCAGCCAAGTGCCCAGGGGATACGGCACTGAAGCTTTCTTT.

The V and J genes are TRBV19 and TRBJ2-3; 8 bases agree with TRBD2. With V trimmed by 5 bases and J by 9 bases, 16 bases remained unmatched. CDR3 size: 16 residues. Germline CDR1 and CDR2: LNHDA and SQIVND (reference sequence). In nucleotides, the CDR3 is TGTGCCAGTAGTCCTCGGGGGATAGCGGGGTCTGGGACGCAGTATTTT. This codes for CASSPRGIAGSGTQYF.

J is TRBJ2-5 and V is TRBV7-2; D remains unclear. The germline CDR1 and CDR2 sequences are SGHTA and FQGNSA. Deletions cut 1 base from V and 2 bases from J, with 11 bases between. The CDR3 covers 15 residues. CDR3 DNA: TGTGCCAGCAGCTTAGGACTGCGGAGACAAGAGACCCAGTACTTC. Translated, it gives CASSLGLRRQETQYF.

V gene TRBV5-5 combines with J gene TRBJ1-2, with D unresolved. Trimming removed 0 bases at V and 5 bases at J, with 11 bases between. The CDR3 totals 14 residues. CDR1 and CDR2 (germline): SGHKS, YYEKEE (reference sequence). CDR3 DNA: TGTGCCAGCAGCTTGGACCCGGCCTCGTATGGCTACACCTTC. The encoded protein is CASSLDPASYGYTF.

This clone was counted a single time. This rearrangement joins TRBV6-6 to TRBJ2-1, with 11 bases matching TRBD2. J was trimmed by 4 bases and V by 2 bases; bases with no gene match: 4. This CDR3 spans 16 amino acids. Germline V CDR1 and CDR2: MNHNY, SVGAGI (reference sequence). CDR3 residues: CASSYGIAGGYNEQFF. The DNA for the CDR3 is TGTGCCAGCAGTTACGGGATAGCGGGGGGGTACAATGAGCAGTTCTTC.

J is TRBJ2-7 and V is TRBV15, with TRBD2 as a possible D gene (5 bases). CDR1 is LNHNV and CDR2 is YYDKDF in the germline V gene (reference sequence). CDR3 length: 15 amino acids. Trimming pared 0 bases from V and 9 bases from J, leaving 18 bases between. The CDR3 nucleotides are TGTGCCACCAGCAGAGAACTAGGGATCCCGACGGGGCAGTACTTC. As protein: CATSRELGIPTGQYF.

The chain is built from TRBV5-4 and TRBJ2-7; 10 bases line up with TRBD1. Trimming removed 0 bases from V and 3 bases from J; junction bases left unmatched: 9. The CDR3 is 17 residues long. CDR1 and CDR2 (germline): SGHNT, YYREEE (reference sequence). CDR3: CASSLDARTGGNYEQYF. The CDR3 DNA reads as TGTGCCAGCAGCTTGGATGCTAGGACAGGGGGAAACTACGAGCAGTACTTC.

This chain uses TRBV27 with TRBJ2-1, with D possibly TRBD1 on 6 matching bases. Germline V lookup: CDR1 MNHEY, CDR2 SMNVEV (reference sequence). This CDR3 is built from 12 residues. The V end lost 4 bases, the J end lost 8 bases, and 9 bases lay between the germline ends. The CDR3 coding sequence is TGTGCCAGCAGTTATGGGGGCGATGAGCAGTTCTTC. Its protein is CASSYGGDEQFF.

The CDR3 DNA sequence: TGCGCCAGCAGCTTGATGGGAGGGCGTCAGCCCCAGCATTTT. The encoded protein is CASSLMGGRQPQHF. The rearrangement joins TRBV5-1 to TRBJ1-5; no definite D call. The CDR3 loop spans 14 amino acids. From germline, CDR1 is SGHRS and CDR2 YFSETQ. V was clipped by 1 base and J by 6 bases, with 11 bases between them.

This clone was observed a handful of times. J is TRBJ1-2 and V is TRBV29-1; TRBD1 matches at 7 bases. Germline CDR1 and CDR2: SQVTM and ANQGSEA. The CDR3 runs to 12 residues. V shed 6 bases and J 4 bases; nucleotides not matched to a gene: 5. The CDR3: CSVGTDPYGYTF. The CDR3 DNA reads as TGCAGCGTGGGGACAGACCCCTATGGCTACACCTTC.